A single sample is the source of the 3 T cell receptor beta chains below, sequenced in a study of OX40 agonist ivuxolimab in advanced cancers. TCRdb's copy holds only in-frame clones and misses some; the assay was immunoSEQ multiplex PCR. Of about 36,000 clones in the sample, around 73% were seen once. The input for sequencing was CD4+ or CD8+ T cells sorted from blood, taken in a trial of the OX40 agonist ivuxolimab. Receptors were obtained from an adult with an advanced solid tumor such as melanoma, head and neck, liver or kidney cancer.

V and J are TRBV6-6 and TRBJ1-2, with TRBD1 matching 10 bases. The V segment lost 4 bases and the J segment 2 bases; nucleotides outside the gene matches: 1. In germline, CDR1 is MNHNY, CDR2 SVGAGI (reference sequence). The CDR3 is 14 residues long. CDR3 protein: CASSSTGGNYGYTF. In DNA, the CDR3 is TGTGCCAGCAGTTCGACAGGGGGCAACTATGGCTACACCTTC.

V gene TRBV18 combines with J gene TRBJ1-5; unclear D gene. The V end lost 4 bases, the J end lost 2 bases, and 18 bases lay between the germline ends. Germline values: CDR1 KGHSH, CDR2 LQKENI. This CDR3 spans 17 amino acids. CDR3 sequence (DNA): TGTGCCAGCTCACTCGACCCTCTGATCAGTGGCAATCAGCCCCAGCATTTT. Translation: CASSLDPLISGNQPQHF.

A few counts support this clone. The rearrangement joins TRBV9 to TRBJ2-5; 7 bases align to TRBD2. Per germline, CDR1 SGDLS and CDR2 YYNGEE. The CDR3 sequence is 16 residues long. Germline trimming cut 1 base from V and 0 bases from J; bases unmatched to any gene: 6. The CDR3 region has the DNA TGTGCCAGCAGCGTAAGGAGCGGGGAGTACCAAGAGACCCAGTACTTC. Amino acid sequence: CASSVRSGEYQETQYF.